The 9 T cell receptor beta chains below all came from one sample that was sequenced in a study of T cells in Graves' hyperthyroidism and ophthalmopathy. Authors of the study amplified TCR beta CDR3 regions from RNA transcripts. The HTBI primer set was used in a first-round RT-PCR of the TCR CDR3. TCRdb itself ran the multiplex PCR reads through MiXCR, one entry per CDR3 protein. The table includes hundreds of thousands of distinct CDR3 sequences, 14% detected once. Sequencing used blood. These TCRs come from a woman younger than 35 with Graves' hyperthyroidism.

This clonotype was seen a handful of times. The chain links TRBV27 to TRBJ2-3; no definite D call. The CDR3 sequence is 14 residues long. Germline V gene sequence: CDR1 MNHEY, CDR2 SMNVEV (reference sequence). The V gene lost 5 bases and the J gene lost 4 bases, with 13 bases spanning the gap. The CDR3 sequence: CASSPQTWADTQYF. The CDR3 DNA reads as TGTGCCAGCAGTCCTCAGACCTGGGCAGATACGCAGTATTTT.

The sample holds a few counts of this clonotype. V usage is TRBV7-2 and J usage is TRBJ2-2, with D perhaps given as TRBD1 or TRBD2 (5 bases each). The CDR3 is 14 amino acids. Trimming removed 4 bases from V and 4 bases from J, with 10 bases in between. CDR1 is SGHTA, CDR2 FQGNSA, per germline. The CDR3 region has the DNA TGTGCCAGCAGCTGGGACGGACTCACCGGGGAGCTGTTTTTT. Amino acid sequence: CASSWDGLTGELFF.

This clonotype showed up many times. The chain has TRBV10-2 and TRBJ1-1; D gene ambiguous. Germline loops: CDR1 WSHSY, CDR2 SAAADI. V lost 9 bases and J 0 bases, leaving 20 bases between the germline ends. The CDR3 is made up of 16 amino acids. This chain's CDR3 is CASSQYPGVMNTEAFF. The CDR3 DNA is TGCGCCAGTTCCCAGTACCCAGGCGTTATGAACACTGAAGCTTTCTTT.

This clonotype was observed a single time. The chain carries TRBV27 and TRBJ2-1; D possibly corresponds to TRBD2 (6 bases). The CDR3 consists of 11 residues. Germline V lookup: CDR1 MNHEY, CDR2 SMNVEV (reference sequence). In DNA, the CDR3 is TGTGCTACTCGCGGGGATGTGGAGCAGTTCTTC. Its translation is CATRGDVEQFF.

Ten or more counts support this clonotype. The CDR3, as DNA: TGCGCCAGCAGCCCACAGGGGTTCTCCGAGCAGTACTTC. Its translation is CASSPQGFSEQYF. V is TRBV5-1 and J is TRBJ2-7; 7 positions match TRBD1. The V gene's germline CDR1 is SGHRS and CDR2 YFSETQ. This CDR3 region has 13 residues. Unmatched junction bases numbered 7, after V lost 4 bases and J lost 6 bases. The whole variable domain, remainder taken from reference TRBV5-1 and TRBJ2-7, is KAGVTQTPRYLIKTRGQQVTLSCSPISGHRSVSWYQQTPGQGLQFLFEYFSETQRNKGNFPGRFSGRQFSNSRSEMNVSTLELGDSALYLCASSPQGFSEQYFGPGTRLTVT.

The gene calls are TRBV6-2 or TRBV6-3 and TRBJ2-3; no clear D gene. CDR1 and CDR2 (germline): MNHEY, SVGEGT. This CDR3 is built from 15 residues. The germline V and J ends were trimmed by 2 bases and 2 bases, with 11 bases remaining between them. The CDR3 DNA reads as TGTGCCAGCAGTTACGGGATGCGGACCACAGATACGCAGTATTTT. It is translated as CASSYGMRTTDTQYF.

This clonotype was seen repeatedly, ten times or more. The chain uses TRBV11-2 and TRBJ2-4; 10 nucleotides align to TRBD2. J gave up 4 bases and V 5 bases, and 5 bases lay outside the gene matches. The CDR3 contains 15 residues. The germline V gene has CDR1 SGHAT and CDR2 FQNNGV. The CDR3 nucleotides are TGTGCCAGCAGCGCACTAGCGGGGCTTAAAAACATTCAGTACTTC. Amino acids: CASSALAGLKNIQYF.

V usage is TRBV7-9 and J usage is TRBJ2-2; D remains unclear. Germline values: CDR1 SEHNR, CDR2 FQNEAQ (reference sequence). V lost 2 bases, J lost 6 bases, and 13 bases lay in between. This CDR3 spans 15 amino acids. The DNA of the CDR3 is TGTGCCAGCAGCTTAAACCGGCAGACGGCCGGGGAGCTGTTTTTT. Translating it yields CASSLNRQTAGELFF.

This clonotype was seen more than once but under ten times. V usage is TRBV7-2 and J usage is TRBJ1-1; 9 nucleotides match TRBD1. The CDR3 has 15 residues. Germline CDR1 SGHTA, CDR2 FQGNSA. V shed 5 bases, J shed 5 bases, and the junction held 9 bases outside the gene matches. The CDR3 coding sequence is TGTGCCAGCAGCACGCACAGGGGGCAATGGACTGAAGCTTTCTTT. As protein: CASSTHRGQWTEAFF.